This T cell receptor (beta chain) was documented in a study of T cell changes during pregnancy in multiple sclerosis. TCRdb's copy holds only in-frame clones and misses some; the assay was immunoSEQ multiplex PCR. Of around 70,000 clones listed, around 94% were seen once; the top ten hold about 2.5%. The trim removed 11 bases at V and 5 bases at J, leaving 15 bases unmatched. There are 15 residues in the CDR3. CDR1 and CDR2 from the germline V gene are MDHEN and SYDVKM. The material was peripheral blood, obtained before pregnancy. This receptor was identified in a female donor with multiple sclerosis, enrolled in a pregnancy study. V and J are TRBV28 and TRBJ2-7; 10 nucleotides agree with TRBD1. In DNA form, the CDR3 reads TGTGCCGCGAAAAGGAGGGACAGGGGTGGCCACGAGCAGTACTTC. It codes for CAAKRRDRGGHEQYF. Full variable domain (remainder filled in from reference TRBV28 and TRBJ2-7): DVKVTQSSRYLVKRTGEKVFLECVQDMDHENMFWYRQDPGLGLRLIYFSYDVKMKEKGDIPEGYSVSREKKERFSLILESASTNQTSMYLCAAKRRDRGGHEQYFGPGTRLTVT.